This T cell receptor beta chain was captured by sequencing in a study of blood T cell repertoires in COVID-19. Across the study: The cDNA or gDNA used as material had been derived from T cells, B-cell-depleted T cells, or PBMCs.

Assay used: immunoSEQ multiplex PCR; TCRdb lists only in-frame clones, some missing. The sample contains a few hundred thousand clones, approximately 80% of which appear only once. Unmatched junction bases numbered 8, after V lost 2 bases and J lost 2 bases. Germline lookup yields CDR1 SGDLS and CDR2 YYNGEE. The CDR3 length is 17 residues. The gene calls are TRBV9 and TRBJ2-3; TRBD2 aligns across 10 bases. This clonotype was obtained from a woman in her fifties or sixties who had recovered from COVID-19. The sequencing input was peripheral blood. DNA for the CDR3: TGTGCCAGCAGCGTGAGTAGCGGGGGGCTCCTCACAGATACGCAGTATTTT. The encoded protein is CASSVSSGGLLTDTQYF.